This passage covers 19 T cell receptor beta chains from one sample sequenced in a study of T cell clonotyping in hematopoietic cell transplantation. Sequenced by immunoSEQ multiplex PCR; TCRdb stores in-frame clones only, minus some. Altogether some 11,000 clones are present, around 45% being singletons, with the ten largest covering 8.5% to 9%. The sequencing used PBMCs, collected 30 days after allogeneic stem cell transplant. The receptors stem from a male patient between 45 and 59 years old who had an allogeneic stem cell transplant from an unrelated donor, so the T cells may come from the graft donor. Some clones in this sample may be carry-over from other donors' samples.

The chain links TRBV7-2 to TRBJ2-7; no reliable D call. CDR1 is SGHTA and CDR2 is FQGNSA in the germline V gene. The CDR3 length is 14 residues. Trimming shortened V by 3 bases and J by 3 bases, and 12 bases separated the two germline ends. In DNA form, the CDR3 reads TGTGCCAGCAGCTTGGCTATGAGCAACTACGAGCAGTACTTC. Translating it yields CASSLAMSNYEQYF.

This clone was counted a few times. This chain joins TRBV4-1 and TRBJ2-7, with D possibly TRBD1 on 5 matching bases. The V gene lost 3 bases and the J gene lost 2 bases, with 17 bases spanning the gap. This CDR3 has 16 residues. Germline V CDR1 and CDR2: MGHRA, YSYEKL. The CDR3 sequence: CASSQNSGRSPYEQYF. CDR3 DNA: TGCGCCAGCAGCCAGAACTCAGGGCGATCGCCCTACGAGCAGTACTTC.

This chain links TRBV9 with TRBJ1-6, with D unclear. This CDR3 has 15 amino acids. CDR1 and CDR2 from the germline V gene are SGDLS and YYNGEE. V lost 2 bases and J 5 bases, leaving 11 bases between the germline ends. The CDR3: CASSVGVVNNSPLHF. The CDR3 region has the DNA TGTGCCAGCAGCGTTGGTGTAGTTAATAATTCACCCCTCCACTTT.

J is TRBJ2-7 and V is TRBV4-1, with 11 bases that match TRBD2. CDR1 and CDR2 (germline): MGHRA, YSYEKL. This CDR3 is 17 amino acids long. V lost 0 bases and J lost 4; bases outside the gene matches: 8. The CDR3 DNA reads TGCGCCAGCAGCCAAGAAGGGACTAGCGGAGGGTTGTACGAGCAGTACTTC. This codes for CASSQEGTSGGLYEQYF.

This clone turned up a few times. The gene calls are TRBV14 and TRBJ2-7; D assignment may be TRBD1 or TRBD2 (5 bases each). This CDR3 contains 16 residues. CDR1 SGHDN and CDR2 FVKESK come from the germline V gene. V was shortened by 5 bases and J by 5 bases, with 22 bases between the two germline ends. Written as DNA, the CDR3 is TGTGCCAGCAGCTCTCCTGGGGCAGGGAGTATGAACGAGCAGTACTTC. This encodes CASSSPGAGSMNEQYF.

V usage is TRBV29-1 and J usage is TRBJ1-1; D call uncertain. Trimming removed 3 bases at V and 5 bases at J, with 13 bases between. The CDR3 has 13 residues. CDR1 is SQVTM and CDR2 is ANQGSEA in the germline V gene. CDR3 protein: CSVDEGSGTEAFF. The CDR3 region has the DNA TGCAGCGTTGATGAGGGCTCAGGAACTGAAGCTTTCTTT. The full variable domain, completed using reference TRBV29-1 and TRBJ1-1, is SAVISQKPSRDICQRGTSLTIQCQVDSQVTMMFWYRQQPGQSLTLIATANQGSEATYESGFVIDKFPISRPNLTFSTLTVSNMSPEDSSIYLCSVDEGSGTEAFFGQGTRLTVV.

This clone was recorded a few times. The rearrangement links TRBV7-2 to TRBJ1-4, with 12 bases that match TRBD1. The CDR3 is 15 amino acids. Losses at the gene ends were 5 bases for V and 8 bases for J; bases not matched to a gene: 6. Germline V gene lookup returns CDR1 SGHTA and CDR2 FQGNSA. This CDR3 reads CASSPRGQGAEKLFF. The DNA for the CDR3 is TGTGCCAGCAGCCCGCGGGGACAGGGGGCGGAAAAACTGTTTTTT.

CDR3 bases: TGTGCCTGGAGTGTACAGGGTATCCACGAGCAGTACTTC. This gives the protein CAWSVQGIHEQYF. The V gene is TRBV30, the J gene TRBJ2-7; perhaps TRBD1 as D (6 bases). V was pared by 0 bases and J by 5 bases, with 11 bases between. The CDR3 sequence is 13 residues long. Germline V lookup: CDR1 GTSNPN, CDR2 SVGIG (reference sequence).

This sequence joins TRBV30 and TRBJ2-1; no clear D. The V gene lost 2 bases and the J gene lost 0 bases, with 8 bases spanning the gap. There are 14 residues in the CDR3. CDR1 is GTSNPN, CDR2 SVGIG, per germline (reference sequence). The chain's CDR3 is CAWSLQISYNEQFF. As DNA, the CDR3 is TGTGCCTGGAGTTTGCAAATCTCCTACAATGAGCAGTTCTTC.

The chain has TRBV28 and TRBJ2-7, with D perhaps TRBD2 (5 bases). There are 16 residues in the CDR3. Germline CDR1 MDHEN, CDR2 SYDVKM. V shed 5 bases and J shed 0 bases, with 17 bases lying between them. The CDR3, as DNA: TGTGCCAGCAGTCTCCCAATAAAGCGGCGCTCCTACGAGCAGTACTTC. The encoded protein is CASSLPIKRRSYEQYF. Full variable domain (outside the CDR3, taken from reference TRBV28 and TRBJ2-7): DVKVTQSSRYLVKRTGEKVFLECVQDMDHENMFWYRQDPGLGLRLIYFSYDVKMKEKGDIPEGYSVSREKKERFSLILESASTNQTSMYLCASSLPIKRRSYEQYFGPGTRLTVT.

The rearrangement links TRBV7-2 to TRBJ1-2, with D unclear. Germline V lookup: CDR1 SGHTA, CDR2 FQGNSA. The CDR3 runs to 14 residues. V lost 8 bases and J 6 bases, leaving 19 bases between the germline ends. The CDR3 spells CASGPYHVEDGYTF. DNA of the CDR3: TGTGCCAGCGGGCCATACCATGTGGAAGATGGCTACACCTTC.

The chain couples TRBV2 to TRBJ1-1, with D hard to call. Per the germline V gene, CDR1 is SNHLY and CDR2 is FYNNEI. Trimming shortened V by 6 bases and J by 5 bases, and 10 bases separated the two germline ends. The CDR3 covers 12 residues. CDR3 region: CASSAASTEAFF. The CDR3 nucleotides read TGTGCCAGCAGCGCAGCGTCAACTGAAGCTTTCTTT.

The count of this clone is one. CDR3 bases: TGTGCCAGCAGCTTGGGACAGGGGAGTGGCTACACCTTC. The encoded protein is CASSLGQGSGYTF. The chain combines TRBV6-5 with TRBJ1-2; 10 nucleotides match TRBD1. This CDR3 region has 13 residues. V lost 6 bases to trimming and J lost 7 bases; unmatched junction nucleotides: 5. Germline assignment: CDR1 MNHEY and CDR2 SVGAGI.

This clone was seen a few times. V gene TRBV29-1 combines with J gene TRBJ1-4; possible D gene TRBD1, 6 bases. The CDR3 loop spans 13 amino acids. Germline loops: CDR1 SQVTM, CDR2 ANQGSEA. Trimming shortened V by 6 bases and J by 6 bases, and 14 bases separated the two germline ends. This chain's CDR3 is CSVGGLLDEKLFF. CDR3 bases: TGCAGCGTCGGGGGGCTGTTGGATGAAAAACTGTTTTTT.

CDR3: CAWSRTSSGELFF. CDR3 nucleotides: TGTGCCTGGAGTCGGACTTCCTCCGGGGAGCTGTTTTTT. The chain carries TRBV30 and TRBJ2-2, with D perhaps matching TRBD2 (5 bases). This CDR3 is 13 amino acids long. V was trimmed by 2 bases and J by 6 bases, leaving 10 bases between them. CDR1 is GTSNPN and CDR2 is SVGIG in the germline V gene (reference sequence). The entire variable domain, with the rest obtained from reference TRBV30 and TRBJ2-2, is as follows: SQTIHQWPATLVQPVGSPLSLECTVEGTSNPNLYWYRQAAGRGLQLLFYSVGIGQISSEVPQNLSASRPQDRQFILSSKKLLLSDSGFYLCAWSRTSSGELFFGEGSRLTVL.

The rearrangement joins TRBV30 to TRBJ1-2; maybe TRBD1 (5 bases). V was trimmed by 4 bases and J by 4 bases, leaving 7 bases between them. The CDR3 is made up of 11 amino acids. CDR1 is GTSNPN, CDR2 SVGIG, per germline (reference sequence). For the CDR3, the DNA is TGTGCCTGGACGCAGGGCTATGGCTACACCTTC. This codes for CAWTQGYGYTF.

V usage is TRBV7-9 and J usage is TRBJ2-7; 7 nucleotides line up with TRBD2. Per the germline V gene, CDR1 is SEHNR and CDR2 is FQNEAQ (reference sequence). The V gene end was trimmed by 4 bases and the J gene end by 7 bases; junction bases not matched to a gene: 10. This CDR3 has 14 amino acids. The chain's CDR3 is CASSSTGGEEEQYF. CDR3 DNA: TGTGCCAGCAGCTCCACGGGGGGAGAGGAGGAGCAGTACTTC.

This chain joins TRBV28 and TRBJ2-7, with D tentatively TRBD2 (7 bases). Per the germline V gene, CDR1 is MDHEN and CDR2 is SYDVKM. V lost 6 bases and J 4 bases, leaving 16 bases between the germline ends. The CDR3 has 14 residues. DNA of the CDR3: TGTGCCAGCAGGCCGGGGGGCCTGGGGTACGAGCAGTACTTC. Protein: CASRPGGLGYEQYF. The full variable domain, in which reference TRBV28 and TRBJ2-7 provide the parts outside the CDR3, is DVKVTQSSRYLVKRTGEKVFLECVQDMDHENMFWYRQDPGLGLRLIYFSYDVKMKEKGDIPEGYSVSREKKERFSLILESASTNQTSMYLCASRPGGLGYEQYFGPGTRLTVT.

This clone was counted between two and nine times. This clone may be a read error of a much larger clone one base away. The chain is built from TRBV19 and TRBJ1-5; D unclear. The CDR3 spans 12 residues. Trimming cost V 3 bases and J 6 bases, with 6 bases left between them. In germline, CDR1 is LNHDA, CDR2 SQIVND (reference sequence). The CDR3 DNA sequence: TGTGCCAGTAGTATGGGGATTCAGCCCCAGCATTTT. This encodes CASSMGIQPQHF.